The T cell receptor (beta chain) described here comes from a study of shared clonotypes between healthy human individuals. On the study more broadly: The donor group consisted of two women and a few men, aged 18 to 49. Overall study findings and caveats: The authors sampled blood alone, and tissue repertoires likely differ.

V lost 2 bases to trimming and J lost 1 base, with 8 bases between them. Looked up from germline, CDR1 is GTSNPN and CDR2 is SVGIG (reference sequence). The CDR3 is 13 amino acids. This clone was counted many times. As yet, its antigen is unknown. Genomic DNA for unsorted samples, which was extracted with the QIAamp DNA Blood Mini kit, came from around 93 million PBMCs. Spread over ten immunoSEQ deep assay plates, unsorted PBMC DNA underwent sequencing. Clones were sequenced by immunoSEQ multiplex PCR, and TCRdb holds only the in-frame ones, with some missing. The table includes 400,000 to 500,000 clones, about 82% detected once.

V and J are TRBV30 and TRBJ1-1; no firm D call. Sequenced: PBMCs. The clonotype comes from a woman in her 40s in good health. Some clones in this sample may be carry-over from other donors' samples. CDR3 sequence: CAWSNSPNTEAFF. The CDR3 nucleotides are TGTGCCTGGAGTAACAGTCCGAACACTGAAGCTTTCTTT.